Here is one T cell receptor beta chain with its context. Its matching antigen is unknown. The data were taken from a study of T cell clonality in common variable immunodeficiency. General observations from the study: CVID subjects showed higher TCRbeta clonality than healthy controls. Common variable immunodeficiency TCR beta sequences reportedly had fewer deletions and N-nucleotide insertions.

CVID and control samples used equivalent genomic DNA input. TCRdb keeps only in-frame clones here, not all; method: immunoSEQ multiplex PCR. The record shows around 42,000 clones for this sample, with no singletons present. Specimen: peripheral blood mononuclear cells. The clonotype originates from a human donor with common variable immunodeficiency.

Incomplete CDR3 DNA: TGCAGTGCTACGGCGGACAGGGGGCGACCACCC. Protein: CSATADRGRPP. The full CDR3 protein is CSATADRGRPPLHF. This rearrangement joins TRBV20-1 to TRBJ1-6; 11 nucleotides match TRBD1. The read is 3 residues too short to cover the CDR3 end, so that end is filled in from the germline J gene. V shed 4 bases, J shed 11 bases, and the junction held 7 bases outside the gene matches. CDR1 DFQATT and CDR2 SNEGSKA come from the germline V gene (reference sequence). The CDR3 extends over 14 amino acids.